This TCR beta chain was captured by sequencing in a study of CD8 T cells in Susac syndrome. With random hexamers, reverse transcription was performed on about 0.5 to 1 ug of RNA. MiXCR was run by TCRdb on the immunoSEQ multiplex PCR reads, yielding one entry per CDR3 protein. Among about 76,000 distinct CDR3 sequences listed, roughly 90% were seen once. CDR1 is MGHRA and CDR2 is YSYEKL in the germline V gene. The CDR3 covers 16 residues. Trimming took 1 base from V and 6 from J; bases not matched to a gene: 7. The receptor's source is a human donor with multiple sclerosis. The V gene is TRBV4-1, the J gene TRBJ2-1; 9 bases are shared with TRBD2. The sequencing sample was made of CD8+ T cells from PBMCs. In nucleotides, the CDR3 is TGCGCCAGCAGCCAAGTCGTACGCGGGAGGGTCAATGAGCAGTTCTTC. Its translation is CASSQVVRGRVNEQFF.